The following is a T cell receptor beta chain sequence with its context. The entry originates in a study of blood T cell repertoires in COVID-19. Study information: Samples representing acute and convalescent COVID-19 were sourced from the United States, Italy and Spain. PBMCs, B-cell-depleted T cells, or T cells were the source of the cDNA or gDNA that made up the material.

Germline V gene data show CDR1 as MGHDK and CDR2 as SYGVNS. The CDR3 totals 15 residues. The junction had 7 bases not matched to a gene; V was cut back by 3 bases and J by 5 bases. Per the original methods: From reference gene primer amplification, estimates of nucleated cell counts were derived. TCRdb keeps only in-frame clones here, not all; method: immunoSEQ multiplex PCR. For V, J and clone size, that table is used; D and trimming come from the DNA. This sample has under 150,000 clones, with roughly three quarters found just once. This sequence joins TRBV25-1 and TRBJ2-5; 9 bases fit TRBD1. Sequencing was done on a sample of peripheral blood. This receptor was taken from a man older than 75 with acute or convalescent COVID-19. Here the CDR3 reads CASSDPGTGIETQYF. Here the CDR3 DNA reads TGTGCCAGCAGTGACCCCGGGACAGGGATCGAGACCCAGTACTTC.